This TCR beta chain comes out of a study of cytomegalovirus exposure and HLA in healthy donors. General study results and limits: In vitro experiments confirmed that a few CMV-associated chains were specific for CMV antigens.

PCR primers comprised 60 Vbeta and 13 Jbeta primers. As originally analysed: There were 80 million or so unique TCR beta chains by a later count, and approximately 12 million of them were shared. Measured with immunoSEQ multiplex PCR; TCRdb has only the in-frame clones, and not every one. From that table come the V and J calls and clone size; the DNA was used to work out D and trimming. The sample consists of 90,000 to 120,000 clones, 74% of them appearing once. As regards this clone: The antigen is unknown.

V shed 3 bases and J shed 5 bases, with 14 bases lying between them. Germline CDR1 LNHDA, CDR2 SQIVND (reference sequence). CDR3 length: 15 residues. Donors showed nominal health when sampled, although they likely had unrecorded immune exposures. The origin of this receptor is a man aged 45-65 years in good health and CMV-seropositive. The genes are TRBV19 and TRBJ2-1, with a possible D match to TRBD1 (6 bases). Sample: PBMCs. The CDR3 spells CASSMIGQTHNEQFF. DNA of the CDR3: TGTGCCAGTAGTATGATAGGACAGACCCACAATGAGCAGTTCTTC.